The clone carrying this TCR beta chain appeared a few times. What it binds is not known. These data belong to a study of cytomegalovirus exposure and HLA in healthy donors. Broader study findings: Accounts indicate the classifier identified cytomegalovirus status with strong specificity and sensitivity. The HLA-A and HLA-B alleles of most subjects were reportedly predicted accurately from TCR beta sequences.

PCR was performed using 60 Vbeta and 13 Jbeta primers. The protocol was immunoSEQ multiplex PCR, while the TCRdb copy is restricted to in-frame clones and leaves out a portion. The sample has around 140,000 clones, roughly four fifths seen once. Input material: PBMCs. This clonotype was sampled from a female donor in good health and CMV-seropositive.

The CDR3 DNA sequence: TGTGCCAGCAGTTTACGGGACACTGAAGCTTTCTTT. It specifies CASSLRDTEAFF. The chain joins TRBV28 to TRBJ1-1, with no clear D. Per germline, CDR1 MDHEN and CDR2 SYDVKM. The CDR3 length is 12 residues. V was shortened by 2 bases and J by 3 bases, with 4 bases between the two germline ends.